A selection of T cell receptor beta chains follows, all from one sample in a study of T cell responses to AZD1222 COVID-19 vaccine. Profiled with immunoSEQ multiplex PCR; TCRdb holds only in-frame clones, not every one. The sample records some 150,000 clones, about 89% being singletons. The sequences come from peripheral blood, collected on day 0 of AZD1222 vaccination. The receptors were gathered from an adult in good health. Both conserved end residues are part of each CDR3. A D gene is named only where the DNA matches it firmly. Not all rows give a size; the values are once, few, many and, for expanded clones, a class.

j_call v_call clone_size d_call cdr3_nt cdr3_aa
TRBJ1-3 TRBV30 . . TGTGCCTGGAGGGGTCCATCCGCTGGAAACACCATATATTTT CAWRGPSAGNTIYF
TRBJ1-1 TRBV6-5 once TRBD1 TGTGCCAGCACCCGAACAGGGGCGAACACTGAAGCTTTCTTT CASTRTGANTEAFF
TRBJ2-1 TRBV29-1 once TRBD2 TGCAGCGTTGACCGACTAGCGGGGGGGCACAATGAGCAGTTCTTC CSVDRLAGGHNEQFF
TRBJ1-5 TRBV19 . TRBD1 TGTGCCAGTAAGGGACAGATCAATCAGCCCCAGCATTTT CASKGQINQPQHF
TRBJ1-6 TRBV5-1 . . TGCGCCAGCAGCTTGGTTGGCAGGGGAAATAATTCACCCCTCCACTTT CASSLVGRGNNSPLHF
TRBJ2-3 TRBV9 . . TGTGCCAGCAGCCCCCGTGGCACCACAGATACGCAGTATTTT CASSPRGTTDTQYF
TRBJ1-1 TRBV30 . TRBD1 TGTGCCTGGGGACAATCCGGGACAGGGACCCCTGAAGCTTTCTTT CAWGQSGTGTPEAFF
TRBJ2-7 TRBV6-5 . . TGTGCCAGCAGTTTCCCGACTACAAACGAGCAGTACTTC CASSFPTTNEQYF
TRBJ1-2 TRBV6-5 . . TGTGCCAGCAGTTACTCGGGGGATACAAACTATGGCTACACCTTC CASSYSGDTNYGYTF
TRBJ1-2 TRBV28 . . TGTGCCAGCAGTTTAGGGGGTAACTATGGCTACACCTTC CASSLGGNYGYTF
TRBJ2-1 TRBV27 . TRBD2 TGTGCCAGCAGAACTAGCGGATCCTACAATGAGCAGTTCTTC CASRTSGSYNEQFF
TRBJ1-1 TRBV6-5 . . TGTGCCAGCAGTTACACACAGGTTTCCCGGAGTGAAGCTTTCTTT CASSYTQVSRSEAFF
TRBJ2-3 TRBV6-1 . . TGTGCCAGCAGTGAGGGCAATTTAGGGAATACGCAGTATTTT CASSEGNLGNTQYF
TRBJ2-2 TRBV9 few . TGTGCCAGCAGCGGCGCGCACACCGGGGAGCTGTTTTTT CASSGAHTGELFF
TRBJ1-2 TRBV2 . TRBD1 TGTGCCAGCAGGCCAGGGACAGGGAGCTATGGCTACACCTTC CASRPGTGSYGYTF
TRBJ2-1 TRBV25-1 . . TGTGCCAGCAGTCCCAGGGGAAACCGATACAATGAGCAGTTCTTC CASSPRGNRYNEQFF
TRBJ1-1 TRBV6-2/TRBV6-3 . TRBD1 TGTGCCAGCAGTTACTCGACAGGGGGCTCTGAAGCTTTCTTT CASSYSTGGSEAFF
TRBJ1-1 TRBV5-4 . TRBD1 TGTGCCAGCAGCGTACGAACAGGGGCCCACACTGAAGCTTTCTTT CASSVRTGAHTEAFF
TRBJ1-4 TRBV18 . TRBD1 TGTGCCAGCTCACCTGTGGACAGTAAGGGGGCCCTTGAAAAACTGTTTTTT CASSPVDSKGALEKLFF
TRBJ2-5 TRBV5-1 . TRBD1 TGCGCCAGCAGCGGCGGGACAGGGATTGAGACCCAGTACTTC CASSGGTGIETQYF
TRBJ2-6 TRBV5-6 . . TGTGCCAGCAGCTTGGCCGGAGCCTCTGGGGCCAACGTCCTGACTTTC CASSLAGASGANVLTF
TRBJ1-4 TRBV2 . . TGTGCCAGCAGTTTCGGCCCACCGGCGGCTAATGAAAAACTGTTTTTT CASSFGPPAANEKLFF
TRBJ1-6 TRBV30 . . TGTGCCTATGCAGGGTGGGGTTCACCCCTCCACTTT CAYAGWGSPLHF
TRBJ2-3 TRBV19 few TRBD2 TGTGCCAGTAGACTAGCGGCCCAGCGGGATACGCAGTATTTT CASRLAAQRDTQYF
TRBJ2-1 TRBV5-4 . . TGTGCCAGCAGCTTTAGCTTAACGGGGGCGGGAGCATCCTACAATGAGCAGTTCTTC CASSFSLTGAGASYNEQFF
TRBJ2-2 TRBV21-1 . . TGTGCCAGCAGCAAAGGGGGGCCCGGGGAGCTGTTTTTT CASSKGGPGELFF
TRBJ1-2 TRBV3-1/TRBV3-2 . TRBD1 TGTGCCAGCAGCCCGACAGGGATTGGCTATGGCTATACCTTC CASSPTGIGYGYTF
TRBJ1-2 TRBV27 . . TGTGCCAGCAGCTATACCGGGAGTAAACGGGACTACACCTTC CASSYTGSKRDYTF
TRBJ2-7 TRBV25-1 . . TGTGCCAGCAGTGATTCCGAGACTAGTGAAAGCTACGAGCAGTACTTC CASSDSETSESYEQYF
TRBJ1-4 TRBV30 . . TGTGCCTGGAGTGTAGTGACAGGCCCTAATGAAAAACTGTTTTTT CAWSVVTGPNEKLFF
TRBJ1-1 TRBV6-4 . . TGTGCCAGCAATGGCAAAGAGGAGTGGACTGAAGCTTTCTTT CASNGKEEWTEAFF
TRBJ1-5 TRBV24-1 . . TGTGCCACCAGTGGTCGGCAGGGGAGAAATCAGCCCCAGCATTTT CATSGRQGRNQPQHF
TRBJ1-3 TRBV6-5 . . TGTGCCATCTATCCGCAGGGTCCCTCTGGAAACACCATATATTTT CAIYPQGPSGNTIYF
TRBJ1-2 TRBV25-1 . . TGTGCCAGCAGACAGGATAACTATGGCTACACCTTC CASRQDNYGYTF
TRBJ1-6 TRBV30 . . TGTGCCTGGAGTGAAGGGTTAAATGGGGCTTCACCCCTCCACTTT CAWSEGLNGASPLHF
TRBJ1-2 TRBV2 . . TGTGCCAGCACGCAGGGTAATGGCTACACCTTC CASTQGNGYTF
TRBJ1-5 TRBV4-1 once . TGCGCCAGCAGCCAGGGGCCATTGCATCTTCAGCCCCAGCATTTT CASSQGPLHLQPQHF
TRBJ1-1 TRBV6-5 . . TGTGCCAGCAGTAGCCACGGGGGGGGAACTGAAGCTTTCTTT CASSSHGGGTEAFF
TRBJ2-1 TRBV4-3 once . TGCGCCAGCAGCCAAGACAGGGGACTACCTTACAATGAGCAGTTCTTC CASSQDRGLPYNEQFF
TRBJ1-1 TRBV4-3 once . TGCGCCAGCAGCCAAGATTGGAGGGGCTTGAACACTGAAGCTTTCTTT CASSQDWRGLNTEAFF
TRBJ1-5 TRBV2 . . TGTGCCAGCACCCTTGGGGCGAGTAGCAATCAGCCCCAGCATTTT CASTLGASSNQPQHF
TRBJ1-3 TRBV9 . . TGTGCCAGCAGCGTAGGCCGGAAACGCTCTGGAAACACCATATATTTT CASSVGRKRSGNTIYF
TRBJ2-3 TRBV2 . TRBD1 TGTGCCAGCAGCCTGACAGGGGGAAGAGATACGCAGTATTTT CASSLTGGRDTQYF
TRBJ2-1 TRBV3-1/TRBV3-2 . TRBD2 TGTGCCAGCAGGCAAGCGGGGGGGAGGAATGAGCAGTTCTTC CASRQAGGRNEQFF
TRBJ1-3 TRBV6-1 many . TGTGCCAGCAGTGATAGGAGGAGAAACACCATATATTTT CASSDRRRNTIYF
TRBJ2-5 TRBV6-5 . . TGTGCCAGCAGCAGGGACGTAGGGGAGACCCAGTACTTC CASSRDVGETQYF
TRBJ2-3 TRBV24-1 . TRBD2 TGTGCCACCAGTGATTCCATCCTGACTAGCGGGAGCACAGATACGCAGTATTTT CATSDSILTSGSTDTQYF
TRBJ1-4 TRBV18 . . TGTGCCAGCTCACTCGGGCAGGGAAATGAAAAACTGTTTTTT CASSLGQGNEKLFF
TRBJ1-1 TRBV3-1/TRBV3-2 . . TGTGCCAGCAGCCAAGATCTTGACTTCACTGAAGCTTTCTTT CASSQDLDFTEAFF
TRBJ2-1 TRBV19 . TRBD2 TGTGCCAGTCACAAGGTAACAGCGGGGGTAAATGAGCAGTTCTTC CASHKVTAGVNEQFF
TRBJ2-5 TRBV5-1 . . TGCGCCAGCTGTCCTGCCATCAGGGTGATCCAGTACTTC CASCPAIRVIQYF
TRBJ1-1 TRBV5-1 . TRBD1 TGCGCCAGCGGGTTCGGTGGACAGGGGGCCACTGAAGCTTTCTTT CASGFGGQGATEAFF
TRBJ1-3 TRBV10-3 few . TGTGCCATCAGTGATCAGGGATCTTCTGCCGGAAACACCATATATTTT CAISDQGSSAGNTIYF
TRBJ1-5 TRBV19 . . TGTGCCAGTAGCCTAAGTTGGGCAGGAGGAGGTCAGCCCCAGCATTTT CASSLSWAGGGQPQHF
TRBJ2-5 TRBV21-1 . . TGTGCCAGCAGCAAAGAAAGGGGGAGTGCAGAGACCCAGTACTTC CASSKERGSAETQYF
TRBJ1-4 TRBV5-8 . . TGTGCCAGCAGCTCCCCCGGTCTCAAGAATGAAAAACTGTTTTTT CASSSPGLKNEKLFF
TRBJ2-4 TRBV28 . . TGTGCCAGCAAACCAGCCAAAAACATTCAGTACTTC CASKPAKNIQYF